The 10 T cell receptor beta chains below come from one sample, sequenced in a study of T cells in localized non-small cell lung cancer. Assay used: immunoSEQ multiplex PCR; TCRdb lists only in-frame clones, some missing. The table includes tens of thousands of clones, around 83% detected once. Sequenced material: PBMCs, taken before any cancer treatment. These receptors originate from a man aged 35 to 70 with stage II lung adenocarcinoma.

V and J are TRBV6-1 and TRBJ2-3; D assignment may be TRBD1 or TRBD2 (5 bases each). CDR1 MNHNS and CDR2 SASEGT come from the germline V gene. The CDR3 has 12 residues. Trimming took off 10 bases at V and 4 bases at J, with 12 bases between the two ends. The CDR3 bases are TGTGCCACTGCCGGGACGGCAGATACGCAGTATTTT. This codes for CATAGTADTQYF.

V is TRBV6-5 and J is TRBJ2-3; D might be TRBD2 (6 bases). Trimming removed 6 bases at V and 3 bases at J, with 10 bases between. The CDR3 runs 13 residues. CDR1 is MNHEY and CDR2 is SVGAGI in the germline V gene. CDR3 bases: TGTGCCAGCAGCCCGGGACTTACAGATACGCAGTATTTT. Amino acids: CASSPGLTDTQYF.

This sequence joins TRBV30 and TRBJ2-2, with D hard to call. Germline loops: CDR1 GTSNPN, CDR2 SVGIG (reference sequence). The CDR3 runs to 11 residues. V was cut by 2 bases and J by 8 bases, with 6 bases left in between. CDR3 in amino acids: CAWSPPGELFF. The CDR3, as DNA: TGTGCCTGGAGTCCTCCGGGGGAGCTGTTTTTT.

The rearrangement joins TRBV7-9 to TRBJ2-5; the match to TRBD1 covers 8 bases. There are 15 residues in the CDR3. Losses at the gene ends were 5 bases for V and 5 bases for J; bases not matched to a gene: 10. CDR1 SEHNR and CDR2 FQNEAQ come from the germline V gene (reference sequence). The CDR3 region has the DNA TGTGCCAGCAGCCCCCAGGACAGGGTAGGGGAGACCCAGTACTTC. Its protein is CASSPQDRVGETQYF. The full variable domain, completed using reference TRBV7-9 and TRBJ2-5, is DTGVSQNPRHKITKRGQNVTFRCDPISEHNRLYWYRQTLGQGPEFLTYFQNEAQLEKSRLLSDRFSAERPKGSFSTLEIQRTEQGDSAMYLCASSPQDRVGETQYFGPGTRLLVL.

This clone appeared a few times. V usage is TRBV10-1 and J usage is TRBJ2-2, with 8 bases that match TRBD2. CDR3 size: 16 residues. J gave up 5 bases and V 7 bases, and 12 bases lay outside the gene matches. Looked up from germline, CDR1 is WNHNN and CDR2 is SYGVQD (reference sequence). Here the CDR3 DNA reads TGCGCCAGCAAGGGCCCGAAGCGGGGGTGGACCGGGGAGCTGTTTTTT. Its protein is CASKGPKRGWTGELFF.

This chain links TRBV27 with TRBJ1-5; D ambiguous. Trimming stripped 5 bases from V and 1 base from J, with 9 bases between. CDR3 size: 14 residues. Germline CDR1 and CDR2: MNHEY and SMNVEV (reference sequence). The CDR3 DNA follows: TGTGCCAGCAGTGGAGGGAGGAGCAATCAGCCCCAGCATTTT. This gives the protein CASSGGRSNQPQHF.

The J gene is TRBJ2-5, the V gene TRBV7-7, with 10 bases identical to TRBD2. Germline V gene sequence: CDR1 SSHAT, CDR2 FNYEAQ (reference sequence). The CDR3 is made up of 14 amino acids. Trimming cost V 4 bases and J 4 bases; bases outside gene matches: 3. The CDR3 bases are TGTGCCAGCAGCTCTTCTAGCGGGGGAGAGACCCAGTACTTC. Translating it yields CASSSSSGGETQYF.

The chain uses TRBV19 and TRBJ1-6; 9 bases line up with TRBD1. The junction had 4 bases not matched to a gene; V was cut back by 3 bases and J by 10 bases. This CDR3 comprises 14 residues. From germline, CDR1 is LNHDA and CDR2 SQIVND (reference sequence). The CDR3 coding sequence is TGTGCCAGTAGTATGGGACAGGGAGGATCACCCCTCCACTTT. It codes for CASSMGQGGSPLHF.

V gene TRBV27 combines with J gene TRBJ2-2, with D perhaps being TRBD1 or TRBD2 (7 bases each). This CDR3 is built from 21 residues. Germline CDR1 is MNHEY and CDR2 is SMNVEV (reference sequence). V shed 2 bases and J shed 8 bases, with 33 bases lying between them. The CDR3 here is CASSLKARQGSGGSGTGELFF. The CDR3 region has the DNA TGTGCCAGCAGTTTAAAGGCGAGACAGGGTTCGGGGGGCTCTGGTACTGGGGAGCTGTTTTTT.

The chain couples TRBV18 to TRBJ2-5; D unresolved. The CDR3 extends over 11 amino acids. Trimming stripped 5 bases from V and 1 base from J, with 2 bases between. Germline V gene data show CDR1 as KGHSH and CDR2 as LQKENI. The CDR3 coding sequence is TGTGCCAGCTCATCCCAAGAGACCCAGTACTTC. Its translation is CASSSQETQYF.